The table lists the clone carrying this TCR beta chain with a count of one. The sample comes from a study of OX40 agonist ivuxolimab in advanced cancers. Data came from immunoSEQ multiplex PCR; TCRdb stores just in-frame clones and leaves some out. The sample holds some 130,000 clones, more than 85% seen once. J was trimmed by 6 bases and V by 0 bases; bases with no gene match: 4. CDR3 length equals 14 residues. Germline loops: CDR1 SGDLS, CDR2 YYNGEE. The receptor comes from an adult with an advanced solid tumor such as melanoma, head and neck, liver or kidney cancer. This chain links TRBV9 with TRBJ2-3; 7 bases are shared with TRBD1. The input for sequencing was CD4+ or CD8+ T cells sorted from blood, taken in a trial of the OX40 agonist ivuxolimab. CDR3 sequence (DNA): TGTGCCAGCAGCGTAGGGGGGACAGCGGATACGCAGTATTTT. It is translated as CASSVGGTADTQYF.